This T cell receptor beta chain was identified during a study of T-cell reconstitution after alpha-beta-depleted transplantation in children. Preparation of the TCRbeta library was carried out with unique molecular identifiers. A single record per CDR3 protein comes from TCRdb applying MiXCR to the PCR reads. The data hold approximately 210,000 distinct CDR3 sequences, with under 20% observed a single time. In the case of this clonotype: Its antigen remains unknown.

Germline V CDR1 and CDR2: SGHAT, FQNNGV. The CDR3 runs to 15 residues. V dropped 4 bases and J dropped 6 bases, with 18 bases sitting between them. General study results and limits: One year post-transplant, T-cell counts and diversity were largely derived from T cells produced anew.

The source is a male patient between 2 and 10 years old who had a stem cell transplant for acute lymphoblastic leukemia, so the T cells may come from the graft donor. This chain uses TRBV11-2 with TRBJ1-1, with a weak D call TRBD1 (5 bases). Here the sequenced sample was PBMCs, mostly from graft donor cells, taken 360 days after TCRalphabeta/CD19-depleted stem cell transplant. The CDR3 nucleotides are TGTGCCAGCAGCTCACTTAGGGGTGTTCGTCCTGAAGCTTTCTTT. This sequence encodes CASSSLRGVRPEAFF.